This T cell receptor beta chain is drawn from a study of T-cell memory formation after mild COVID-19. Study-level results: Clones that contracted from day 15 to 85 were balanced CD4/CD8, while later expanders leaned CD4+. Researchers report contracting CD4+ clones mostly in CM and EM, with CD8+ clones in EMRA.

TCRdb fed the 5' RACE reads into MiXCR, producing one record per CDR3 protein. The sample shows about 470,000 distinct CDR3 sequences, nearly 25% of them seen only once. This CDR3 is built from 14 residues. V was pared by 7 bases and J by 13 bases, with 20 bases between. Worth noting for this clonotype: The antigen remains undetermined.

The sequencing input was PBMCs or a T cell subset sorted from them (not recorded which). The receptor's source is an adult woman who had mild COVID-19 (a few samples of this study predate the infection). Cell type and time point are not known. J is TRBJ1-6 and V is TRBV12-3 or TRBV12-4; D is possibly TRBD1 (5 bases). The CDR3 protein is CASTPDGIWGPLHF. For the CDR3, the DNA is TGTGCCAGCACCCCCGACGGTATCTGGGGGCCCCTCCACTTT.